One sample yielded the 25 T cell receptor beta chains listed below, sequenced in a study of T cells after yellow fever vaccination. One entry per CDR3 protein, called by TCRdb with MiXCR from the 5' RACE reads. Of about 220,000 distinct CDR3 sequences detected, approximately 3% appear once; the ten largest clones hold around 3%. Sequencing was performed on CD4+ T cells sorted from PBMCs, taken 10 days after the yellow fever booster vaccination. The receptors were gathered from a man in his late teens or twenties who received the YFV17D yellow fever vaccine.

This clonotype was seen repeatedly, ten times or more. The rearrangement links TRBV28 to TRBJ1-2, with 10 bases matching TRBD1. V lost 4 bases and J lost 5; bases outside the gene matches: 7. The CDR3 contains 15 residues. Per the germline V gene, CDR1 is MDHEN and CDR2 is SYDVKM. As DNA, the CDR3 is TGTGCCAGCAGTTCCGGGACAGGGGTCGGATATGGCTACACCTTC. Residues: CASSSGTGVGYGYTF.

This clonotype appeared many times. The chain employs TRBV5-1 and TRBJ2-2, with TRBD1 identical over 9 bases. With 4 bases clipped from V and 4 bases from J, the junction kept 5 bases outside the gene matches. This CDR3 comprises 15 residues. Germline loops: CDR1 SGHRS, CDR2 YFSETQ. CDR3 amino acids: CASSPGTGSTGELFF. As DNA, the CDR3 is TGCGCCAGCAGCCCAGGGACAGGGAGCACCGGGGAGCTGTTTTTT.

The chain links TRBV20-1 to TRBJ2-5; no clear D gene. Germline V gene lookup returns CDR1 DFQATT and CDR2 SNEGSKA (reference sequence). The ends were cut back, 0 bases at V and 4 bases at J, with 6 bases in the middle. CDR3 length equals 12 residues. CDR3 coding DNA: TGCAGTGCTAGAGATCTCTTAGAGACCCAGTACTTC. Protein product: CSARDLLETQYF.

This clonotype was detected only a few times. This chain connects TRBV7-2 to TRBJ2-7, with 9 bases lining up with TRBD2. Germline V gene lookup returns CDR1 SGHTA and CDR2 FQGNSA. This CDR3 is 14 amino acids long. Unmatched junction bases numbered 3, after V lost 1 base and J lost 5 bases. For the CDR3, the DNA is TGTGCCAGCAGCTTAGAGGGACTAGCCCACGAGCAGTACGTC. It codes for CASSLEGLAHEQYV.

This clonotype was counted only a few times. This rearrangement joins TRBV6-5 to TRBJ1-1; no reliable D call. The CDR3 sequence is 17 residues long. The V gene's germline CDR1 is MNHEY and CDR2 SVGAGI. Trimming removed 2 bases from V and 2 bases from J, with 18 bases in between. The CDR3 DNA is TGTGCCAGCAGTTACGGGTTCGGCCTCCCTCCCAACACTGAAGCTTTCTTT. It codes for CASSYGFGLPPNTEAFF.

This clonotype was seen at least ten times. The chain is built from TRBV7-8 and TRBJ1-1; possibly TRBD1 for D (6 bases). V lost 7 bases, J lost 4 bases, and 13 bases lay in between. This CDR3 is built from 13 residues. Germline values: CDR1 SGHVS, CDR2 FQNEAQ. The CDR3 DNA follows: TGTGCCAGCACCCTGACAGGCGGCACTGAAGCTTTCTTT. The encoded protein is CASTLTGGTEAFF.

This clonotype appeared many times. The chain uses TRBV20-1 and TRBJ2-3; 8 nucleotides line up with TRBD1. CDR1 is DFQATT, CDR2 SNEGSKA, per germline (reference sequence). The CDR3 covers 15 residues. V shed 6 bases and J 1 base; nucleotides not matched to a gene: 9. CDR3 sequence: CSARRAGGGTDTQYF. The CDR3 region has the DNA TGCAGTGCCCGACGCGCAGGGGGCGGCACAGATACGCAGTATTTT.

This clonotype has a count of ten or more. The V call is TRBV27, the J call TRBJ1-6; a weak D match, TRBD1 (6 bases). From germline, CDR1 is MNHEY and CDR2 SMNVEV (reference sequence). V gave up 7 bases and J gave up 14 bases, with 18 bases separating them. This CDR3 contains 13 residues. CDR3 amino acids: CASTLKPRGSLHF. The CDR3 DNA reads TGTGCCAGCACCCTTAAGCCGAGGGGGTCCCTCCACTTT.

This clonotype was seen repeatedly, ten times or more. The chain is built from TRBV7-2 and TRBJ2-1; weak D call: TRBD2 (6 bases). This CDR3 contains 15 residues. The germline gives CDR1 SGHTA, CDR2 FQGNSA. Trimming pared 5 bases from V and 1 base from J, leaving 12 bases between. CDR3 loop: CASSRLVGSYNEQFF. CDR3 nucleotide sequence: TGTGCCAGCAGCCGACTAGTTGGGTCCTACAATGAGCAGTTCTTC.

This clonotype appeared a few times. The J gene is TRBJ2-7, the V gene TRBV7-2, with a tentative D call TRBD2 (5 bases). Germline CDR1 and CDR2: SGHTA and FQGNSA. CDR3 length: 13 residues. Trimming took 3 bases from V and 6 from J, leaving 12 bases between them. The CDR3 DNA is TGTGCCAGCAGCTTTGTTTACGGGATCGAGCAGTACTTC. Translating gives CASSFVYGIEQYF. The full variable domain, rest sourced from reference TRBV7-2 and TRBJ2-7, is GAGVSQSPSNKVTEKGKDVELRCDPISGHTALYWYRQSLGQGLEFLIYFQGNSAPDKSGLPSDRFSAERTGGSVSTLTIQRTQQEDSAVYLCASSFVYGIEQYFGPGTRLTVT.

This clonotype was counted at least ten times. This sequence joins TRBV7-2 and TRBJ2-3; 11 bases agree with TRBD2. J lost 6 bases, V lost 5 bases, and 13 bases had no gene match. This CDR3 contains 17 residues. The germline V gene encodes CDR1 SGHTA and CDR2 FQGNSA. Written as DNA, the CDR3 is TGTGCCAGCAGCCCCTACCCCCCTAGCGGGGGGCCGGATACGCAGTATTTT. It is translated as CASSPYPPSGGPDTQYF.

This clonotype has a count of ten or more. The J gene is TRBJ1-2, the V gene TRBV4-1; D gene ambiguous. CDR3 size: 13 residues. Germline CDR1 and CDR2: MGHRA and YSYEKL. Trimming removed 0 bases at V and 5 bases at J, with 7 bases between. CDR3 residues: CASSQDLLYGYTF. CDR3 DNA sequence: TGCGCCAGCAGCCAAGATCTCTTATATGGCTACACCTTC.

This clonotype showed up many times. This chain joins TRBV7-8 and TRBJ2-5, with a weak D call TRBD2 (7 bases). Trimming removed 2 bases from V and 5 bases from J, with 15 bases in between. Germline V gives CDR1 SGHVS, CDR2 FQNEAQ. The CDR3 totals 15 residues. The chain's CDR3 is CASSLLAGAGETQYF. CDR3 DNA sequence: TGTGCCAGCAGCTTATTGGCGGGGGCAGGGGAGACCCAGTACTTC.

The V and J genes are TRBV29-1 and TRBJ1-1; no firm D call. The CDR3 spans 13 residues. V dropped 2 bases and J dropped 1 base, with 8 bases sitting between them. CDR1 and CDR2 from the germline V gene are SQVTM and ANQGSEA. The CDR3 region is CSVEFRRNTEAFF. The CDR3 DNA sequence: TGCAGCGTTGAATTCAGGAGGAACACTGAAGCTTTCTTT.

This clonotype was counted ten times or more. CDR3 amino acids: CASSARQGSGNTIYF. The CDR3 DNA reads TGCGCCAGCAGCGCCCGACAGGGGTCCGGAAACACCATATATTTT. The genes are TRBV5-1 and TRBJ1-3; 8 bases map to TRBD1. Unmatched junction bases numbered 7, after V lost 4 bases and J lost 4 bases. Germline CDR1 SGHRS, CDR2 YFSETQ. The CDR3 is made up of 15 amino acids. Looking up the rest from reference TRBV5-1 and TRBJ1-3 gives the full variable domain: KAGVTQTPRYLIKTRGQQVTLSCSPISGHRSVSWYQQTPGQGLQFLFEYFSETQRNKGNFPGRFSGRQFSNSRSEMNVSTLELGDSALYLCASSARQGSGNTIYFGEGSWLTVV.

This clonotype was found a few times. This chain links TRBV6-6 with TRBJ2-3; D remains unclear. This CDR3 contains 13 residues. The V gene lost 0 bases and the J gene lost 4 bases, with 5 bases spanning the gap. Germline V gives CDR1 MNHNY, CDR2 SVGAGI (reference sequence). CDR3 loop: CASSYSSSDTQYF. CDR3 DNA: TGTGCCAGCAGTTACTCGAGTTCAGATACGCAGTATTTT.

A few counts support this clonotype. CDR3 bases: TGTGCCAGCAGCTTAGGGCGGGGGGGCCGAGCTGATACGCAGTATTTT. Translation gives CASSLGRGGRADTQYF. The chain joins TRBV7-9 to TRBJ2-3, with 9 bases identical to TRBD2. The germline V gene has CDR1 SEHNR and CDR2 FQNEAQ (reference sequence). V dropped 1 base and J dropped 6; count of bases not matched to a gene: 8. CDR3 length: 16 residues.

This clonotype was detected ten times or more. The J gene is TRBJ2-7, the V gene TRBV28; D assignment may be TRBD1 or TRBD2 (5 bases each). Trimming took 11 bases from V and 4 from J, leaving 12 bases between them. The CDR3 covers 11 residues. Germline V gives CDR1 MDHEN, CDR2 SYDVKM. DNA of the CDR3: TGTGCCTCTAGGGGCGGGTACGAGCAGTACGTC. This translates into CASRGGYEQYV.

This clonotype was recorded at least ten times. The J gene is TRBJ2-7, the V gene TRBV15; D might be TRBD1 or TRBD2, each matching 5 bases. V lost 6 bases and J lost 6, with 15 bases in between. There are 13 residues in the CDR3. Germline lookup yields CDR1 LNHNV and CDR2 YYDKDF (reference sequence). The CDR3 is CATRESWGSEQYF. CDR3 DNA sequence: TGTGCCACCAGAGAGAGCTGGGGGTCCGAGCAGTACTTC.

This clonotype has at least ten counts. The CDR3 is CASSLGTPATGELFF. The CDR3 nucleotides are TGCGCCAGCAGCTTGGGGACTCCCGCCACCGGGGAGCTGTTTTTT. The V gene is TRBV5-1, the J gene TRBJ2-2, with a weak D call TRBD2 (5 bases). Germline V lookup: CDR1 SGHRS, CDR2 YFSETQ. This CDR3 contains 15 residues. V dropped 0 bases and J dropped 4 bases, with 10 bases sitting between them.

Many counts were recorded for this clonotype. The V gene is TRBV6-2 or TRBV6-3, the J gene TRBJ1-1, with 9 positions matching TRBD1. CDR1 MNHEY and CDR2 SVGEGT come from the germline V gene. With 0 bases clipped from V and 4 bases from J, the junction kept 12 bases outside the gene matches. The CDR3 sequence is 18 residues long. The CDR3 loop is CASSYSGQGSVESTEAFF. For the CDR3, the DNA is TGTGCCAGCAGTTACTCGGGACAGGGATCGGTGGAATCCACTGAAGCTTTCTTT.

This clonotype was detected a few times. This chain uses TRBV21-1 with TRBJ2-5. TRBV21-1 is deemed a pseudogene. This CDR3 is built from 15 residues. CDR3 sequence: CASSVRRTLQETQYF. The CDR3 coding sequence is TGTGCCAGCAGCGTCCGACGGACCCTTCAAGAGACCCAGTACTTC.

This clonotype has a count of ten or more. The chain combines TRBV5-8 with TRBJ2-5; TRBD2 matches at 11 bases. Germline CDR1 SGHTS, CDR2 YDEGEE. Trimming at V came to 4 bases and at J to 4 bases, leaving 6 bases not matched to a gene. This CDR3 is 15 amino acids long. The CDR3 here is CASSDSGGAGETQYF. The CDR3 region has the DNA TGTGCCAGCAGCGATAGCGGGGGGGCCGGAGAGACCCAGTACTTC.

This clonotype was counted at least ten times. This chain links TRBV3-1 with TRBJ2-3; D call uncertain. The germline gives CDR1 LGHDT, CDR2 YNNKEL (reference sequence). The CDR3 spans 13 residues. The V end lost 2 bases, the J end lost 5 bases, and 8 bases lay between the germline ends. The DNA for the CDR3 is TGTGCCAGCAGCCAACGAGGTGGAGATACGCAGTATTTT. As protein: CASSQRGGDTQYF.

This clonotype was recorded at least ten times. The chain has TRBV6-6 and TRBJ2-2, with D unresolved. This CDR3 has 14 amino acids. Trimming shortened V by 6 bases and J by 1 base, and 9 bases separated the two germline ends. Germline V lookup: CDR1 MNHNY, CDR2 SVGAGI (reference sequence). CDR3 amino acids: CASRGDLNTGELFF. In DNA form, the CDR3 reads TGTGCCAGCAGAGGAGACTTGAACACCGGGGAGCTGTTTTTT.